This T cell receptor beta chain was observed in a study of blood T cell repertoires in COVID-19. Study at large: COVID-19 samples from acute and convalescent phases originated in the United States, Italy and Spain.

The repertoire was sequenced with immunoSEQ multiplex PCR; TCRdb's copy has only in-frame clones and lacks some. This table has 390,000 or so clones, 75% to 90% appearing once. Germline values: CDR1 LNHDA, CDR2 SQIVND (reference sequence). J gave up 2 bases and V 6 bases, and 9 bases lay outside the gene matches. The CDR3 sequence is 15 residues long. This sequence joins TRBV19 and TRBJ1-2; 7 positions agree with TRBD1. Sample: PBMCs or T cells enriched from blood (not recorded which). The TCR sequence derives from a man younger than 35 who had recovered from COVID-19. CDR3 DNA sequence: TGTGCCAGTAGGTTAAACAGGGGATTAAACTATGGCTACACCTTC. This sequence encodes CASRLNRGLNYGYTF.